This T cell receptor beta chain was obtained from a study of T cells expressing NK-cell markers. One entry per CDR3 protein, without DNA, is what TCRdb gives after re-calling the 5' RACE reads. The sample is made up of under 500,000 distinct CDR3 sequences, and the top ten hold 7.3% of it. Germline V gene lookup returns CDR1 MNHNS and CDR2 SASEGT. The CDR3 totals 16 residues. This chain connects TRBV6-1 to TRBJ1-5; the TRBD1 assignment by TCRdb is unverifiable without DNA. This clonotype was obtained from a woman between 18 and 70 years old in good health. Sequencing was carried out using blood T cells: a sorted CD56 or NKG2C T cell subset, CD4+ or CD8+ T cells, or bulk PBMC T cells (not recorded which). CDR3: CASSQLGTGANQPQHF.